Below, 6 T cell receptor beta chains from the same sample are listed, as sequenced in a study of blood T cell repertoires in COVID-19. Produced via immunoSEQ multiplex PCR; TCRdb's table is partial and in-frame only. The table shows 150,000 to 200,000 clones, with 75% to 80% occurring only once. Sequencing used peripheral blood. These TCRs come from a woman aged 50 to 65 with active or convalescent COVID-19.

The chain has TRBV19 and TRBJ1-5, with 7 bases that match TRBD1. The CDR3 contains 15 residues. Germline V gene sequence: CDR1 LNHDA, CDR2 SQIVND (reference sequence). With V trimmed by 4 bases and J by 4 bases, 7 bases remained unmatched. Written as DNA, the CDR3 is TGTGCCAGTAGTAAAAGAGACAGGGTAAATCAGCCCCAGCATTTT. Its translation is CASSKRDRVNQPQHF.

The gene calls are TRBV13 and TRBJ2-3, with D possibly TRBD2 on 7 matching bases. Germline CDR1 PRHDT, CDR2 FYEKMQ (reference sequence). The length of the CDR3 is 13 residues. The V and J ends lost 5 bases and 10 bases respectively, with 16 bases between them. CDR3 amino acids: CASSGDGGGSQYF. Here the CDR3 DNA reads TGTGCCAGCAGCGGCGATGGGGGGGGCTCGCAGTATTTT.

This clone was found many times. The V and J genes are TRBV30 and TRBJ2-1, with D possibly matching TRBD2 (5 bases). The CDR3 is 12 residues long. V was pared by 5 bases and J by 5 bases, with 10 bases between. Germline V gives CDR1 GTSNPN, CDR2 SVGIG (reference sequence). The CDR3 sequence: CAWGGLNNEQFF. In DNA, the CDR3 is TGTGCCTGGGGTGGACTTAACAATGAGCAGTTCTTC. Drawing the rest from reference TRBV30 and TRBJ2-1, the complete variable domain is SQTIHQWPATLVQPVGSPLSLECTVEGTSNPNLYWYRQAAGRGLQLLFYSVGIGQISSEVPQNLSASRPQDRQFILSSKKLLLSDSGFYLCAWGGLNNEQFFGPGTRLTVL.

The chain has TRBV10-1 and TRBJ2-5, with TRBD1 matching over 9 bases. Germline CDR1 is WNHNN and CDR2 is SYGVQD (reference sequence). Trimming removed 8 bases from V and 2 bases from J; junction bases left unmatched: 6. CDR3 length: 14 residues. CDR3 region: CASLRQGGQETQYF. The CDR3, as DNA: TGCGCCAGCCTAAGACAGGGGGGACAAGAGACCCAGTACTTC.

The rearrangement uses TRBV5-8 and TRBJ1-2; D perhaps matches TRBD1 (6 bases). The CDR3 consists of 13 residues. Germline assignment: CDR1 SGHTS and CDR2 YDEGEE. V was shortened by 3 bases and J by 8 bases, with 14 bases between the two germline ends. CDR3 sequence: CASSSKQGRGYTF. The CDR3 DNA is TGTGCCAGCAGCTCAAAACAGGGCAGGGGCTACACCTTC.

This clone was recorded a few times. V gene TRBV6-6 combines with J gene TRBJ2-7, with 8 positions matching TRBD2. The germline V gene encodes CDR1 MNHNY and CDR2 SVGAGI (reference sequence). This CDR3 contains 15 residues. The V segment lost 2 bases and the J segment 2 bases; nucleotides outside the gene matches: 5. CDR3 sequence (DNA): TGTGCCAGCAGTTACGGCGGACTAGCCGCCTACGAGCAGTACTTC. Translating it yields CASSYGGLAAYEQYF.